This is a list of T cell receptor beta chains from one sample in a study of blood T cells in healthy people across ages. TCRdb reprocessed the 5' RACE reads via MiXCR and lists one record per CDR3 protein. The sample includes about a million distinct CDR3 sequences, 45% to 60% seen only once; the top ten take 20% to 25%. Sequencing was performed on blood. These TCRs come from a woman aged 60-75 years in good health. The CDR3 runs from the conserved cysteine through the conserved F or W. A D gene is named only where the DNA matches it firmly. Expanded clones are given a class, and other clones once, few, many or no size at all.

abundance | j_gene | v_gene | d_gene | len | CDR3nt | CDR3aa
. | TRBJ2-7 | TRBV20-1 | TRBD1 | 14 | TGCAGTGCTTCCGACAGGGGGCAATCCTACGAGCAGTACTTC | CSASDRGQSYEQYF
. | TRBJ2-7 | TRBV7-3 | TRBD1 | 13 | TGTGCCAGCAGCTCGGACAGGGGTGCCGAGCAGTACTTC | CASSSDRGAEQYF
. | TRBJ2-5 | TRBV7-3 | TRBD2 | 16 | TGTGCCAGCAGCTTGGGGACTAGCGGGAGGCCAGAGACCCAGTACTTC | CASSLGTSGRPETQYF
. | TRBJ1-4 | TRBV10-3 | . | 15 | TGTGCCATCAGCGACCGACAGCCAACTAATGAAAAACTGTTTTTT | CAISDRQPTNEKLFF
. | TRBJ2-3 | TRBV6-1 | TRBD2 | 19 | TGTGCCAGCAGCACCCGAGACTCCGGGACTAGCGGGAGCACAGATACGCAGTATTTT | CASSTRDSGTSGSTDTQYF
. | TRBJ2-3 | TRBV12-3/TRBV12-4 | TRBD2 | 16 | TGTGCCGGCAGTTTTACTAGCGGGAGCGGCACAGATACGCAGTATTTT | CAGSFTSGSGTDTQYF
. | TRBJ1-1 | TRBV5-1 | . | 14 | TGCGCCAACAGCGTTGTGGCCGAAAACACTGAAGCTTTCTTT | CANSVVAENTEAFF
few | TRBJ1-2 | TRBV20-1 | TRBD1 | 13 | TGCAGTGCAGCTACAGGGGGTTACTATGGCTACACCTTC | CSAATGGYYGYTF
. | TRBJ2-6 | TRBV6-6 | . | 16 | TGTGCCAGCAGACCAAACCCAGGGACTGGGGCCAACGTCCTGACTTTC | CASRPNPGTGANVLTF
few | TRBJ2-1 | TRBV20-1 | TRBD1 | 13 | TGCAGTGCTACCGACAGGGGGGGGAATGAGCAGTTCTTC | CSATDRGGNEQFF
. | TRBJ2-5 | TRBV24-1 | . | 16 | TGTGCCACCAGTGATGTTCAGCGAGGGTCTACAGAGACCCAGTACTTC | CATSDVQRGSTETQYF
. | TRBJ1-6 | TRBV5-1 | . | 16 | TGCGCCAGCAGCCGGGACTTCAGCTCCTATAATTCACCCCTCCACTTT | CASSRDFSSYNSPLHF
. | TRBJ2-3 | TRBV5-1 | . | 15 | TGCGCCAGCAGCTTGACCGGGACGGCCTACAATGAGCAGTATTTT | CASSLTGTAYNEQYF
. | TRBJ2-7 | TRBV28 | . | 15 | TGTGCCAGCAGTTTAAAGACGGTCGGGGGCTACGAGCAGTACTTC | CASSLKTVGGYEQYF
. | TRBJ2-7 | TRBV27 | . | 14 | TGTGCCAGTTCCCGACCGCAGGTTACCTACGAGCAGTACTTC | CASSRPQVTYEQYF
. | TRBJ2-5 | TRBV4-1 | . | 15 | TGCGCCAGCAGCGACCCCGTGGAGGGCCAAGAGACCCAGTACTTC | CASSDPVEGQETQYF
. | TRBJ2-1 | TRBV24-1 | TRBD2 | 15 | TGTGCCACCAGTGTCGGGGCGGGAGGACGCAATGAGCAGTTCTTC | CATSVGAGGRNEQFF
. | TRBJ2-3 | TRBV9 | TRBD2 | 16 | TGTGCCAGCAGCGTAGCTAGCGGGGGGTTGGCAGATACGCAGTATTTT | CASSVASGGLADTQYF
few | TRBJ2-7 | TRBV27 | . | 16 | TGTGCCAGCAGTTTAAGGGCGATACTAATACCGGGCGAGCAGTACTTC | CASSLRAILIPGEQYF
once | TRBJ1-1 | TRBV5-4 | . | 14 | TGTGCCAGCACCTTAAGGGCAGGGGAAACTGAAGCTTTCTTT | CASTLRAGETEAFF
. | TRBJ2-7 | TRBV28 | . | 14 | TGTGCCAGCAGTTACCTAACAGCGAGGCACGAGCAGTACTTC | CASSYLTARHEQYF
. | TRBJ1-6 | TRBV7-2 | . | 14 | TGTGCCAGCAGTCCCCCGGGGGGAGGGTCACCCCTCCACTTT | CASSPPGGGSPLHF
. | TRBJ2-7 | TRBV6-2/TRBV6-3 | . | 13 | TGTGCCACCCAGGACCCGTTTACCTACGAGCAGTACTTC | CATQDPFTYEQYF
few | TRBJ2-1 | TRBV5-1 | . | 16 | TGCGCCAGCAGCTTGGTTAGGGGCACAGGTCACAATGAGCAGTTCTTC | CASSLVRGTGHNEQFF
. | TRBJ2-7 | TRBV30 | TRBD2 | 14 | TGTGCCTCGCACCTGACTAGCGGGAGCAACGAGCAGTACTTC | CASHLTSGSNEQYF
. | TRBJ1-4 | TRBV7-9 | . | 15 | TGTGCCAGCAGCAGAGACAGCAAAACTAATGAAAAACTGTTTTTT | CASSRDSKTNEKLFF
. | TRBJ2-2 | TRBV20-1 | . | 13 | TGCAGTGTAAGGGGCGGCGGAACCGGGGAGCTGTTTTTT | CSVRGGGTGELFF
once | TRBJ2-1 | TRBV28 | TRBD2 | 16 | TGTGCCAGCAGTTTTCTAGCGGGAGGGCCGTACAATGAGCAGTTCTTC | CASSFLAGGPYNEQFF
many | TRBJ1-1 | TRBV6-6 | . | 13 | TGTGCCAGCAGCCGTGGGGGGAACACTGAAGCTTTCTTT | CASSRGGNTEAFF
. | TRBJ2-1 | TRBV6-5 | . | 15 | TGTGCCAGCATCCGTACTCCAAGCTCCTACAATGAGCAGTTCTTC | CASIRTPSSYNEQFF
few | TRBJ1-5 | TRBV4-3 | . | 14 | TGCGCCAGCAGCCAAGACCTCCGGAATCAGCCCCAGCATTTT | CASSQDLRNQPQHF
. | TRBJ2-7 | TRBV28 | TRBD2 | 16 | TGTGCCAGCAGTCTCCCTTGGGGGGGGACTATTCTCGAGCAGTACTTC | CASSLPWGGTILEQYF
many | TRBJ2-5 | TRBV25-1 | TRBD2 | 14 | TGTGCCAGCAGTCGAGCGGGACCCCTGGAGACCCAGTACTTC | CASSRAGPLETQYF
. | TRBJ2-5 | TRBV30 | TRBD1 | 15 | TGTGCCTGGAGTGAACCGGGACAGGGGGCTTATGAGCAGTACTTC | CAWSEPGQGAYEQYF
. | TRBJ2-5 | TRBV4-1 | TRBD2 | 14 | TGCGCCAGCAGCCAAGCGGGAGGGAGTGGGACCCAGTACTTC | CASSQAGGSGTQYF
. | TRBJ2-5 | TRBV20-1 | . | 14 | TGCAGTGCTAGAGAGTCCGGGACGAGAGAGACCCAGTACTTC | CSARESGTRETQYF
few | TRBJ2-7 | TRBV20-1 | TRBD2 | 15 | TGCAGTGTTAAGCGGACTAGCGGGAGTCTTCGGGAGCAGTACTTC | CSVKRTSGSLREQYF